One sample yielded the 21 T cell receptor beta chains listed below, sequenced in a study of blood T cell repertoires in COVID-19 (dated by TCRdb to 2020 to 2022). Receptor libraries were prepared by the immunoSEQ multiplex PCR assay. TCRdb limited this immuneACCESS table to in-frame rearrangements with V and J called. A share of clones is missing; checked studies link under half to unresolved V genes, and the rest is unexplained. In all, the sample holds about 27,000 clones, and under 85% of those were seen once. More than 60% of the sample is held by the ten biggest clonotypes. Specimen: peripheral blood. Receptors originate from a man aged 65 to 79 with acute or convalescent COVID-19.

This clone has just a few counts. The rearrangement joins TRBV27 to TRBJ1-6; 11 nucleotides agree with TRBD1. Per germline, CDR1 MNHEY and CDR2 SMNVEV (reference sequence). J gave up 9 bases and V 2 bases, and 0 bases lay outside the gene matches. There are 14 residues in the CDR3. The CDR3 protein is CASSLGQGASPLHF. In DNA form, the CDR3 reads TGTGCCAGCAGTTTAGGACAGGGGGCTTCACCCCTCCACTTT.

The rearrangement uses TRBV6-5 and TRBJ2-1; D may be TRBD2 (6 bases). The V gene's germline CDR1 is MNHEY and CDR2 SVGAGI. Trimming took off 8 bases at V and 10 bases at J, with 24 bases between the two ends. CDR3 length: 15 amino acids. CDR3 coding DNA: TGTGCCAGCTCCCAGATGGGGGGAGCAGACTCCGAGCAGTTCTTC. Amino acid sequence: CASSQMGGADSEQFF.

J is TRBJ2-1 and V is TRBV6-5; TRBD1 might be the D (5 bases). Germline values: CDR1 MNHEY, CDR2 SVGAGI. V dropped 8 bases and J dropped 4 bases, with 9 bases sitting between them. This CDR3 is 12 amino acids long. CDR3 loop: CASHDRYNEQFF. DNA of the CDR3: TGTGCCAGCCATGACAGATACAATGAGCAGTTCTTC.

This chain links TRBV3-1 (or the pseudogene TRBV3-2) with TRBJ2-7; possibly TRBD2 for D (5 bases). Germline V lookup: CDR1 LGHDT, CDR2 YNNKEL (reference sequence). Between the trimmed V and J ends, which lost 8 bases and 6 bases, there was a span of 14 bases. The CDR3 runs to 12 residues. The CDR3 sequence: CASRRRGSEQYF. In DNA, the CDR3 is TGTGCCAGCCGTAGGAGAGGGAGCGAGCAGTACTTC.

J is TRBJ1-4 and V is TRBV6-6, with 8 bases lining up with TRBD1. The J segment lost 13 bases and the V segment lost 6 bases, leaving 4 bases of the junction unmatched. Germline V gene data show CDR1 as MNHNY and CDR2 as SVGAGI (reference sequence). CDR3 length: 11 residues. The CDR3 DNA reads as TGTGCCAGCAGCGGACAGGGATCACTGTTTTTT. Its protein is CASSGQGSLFF.

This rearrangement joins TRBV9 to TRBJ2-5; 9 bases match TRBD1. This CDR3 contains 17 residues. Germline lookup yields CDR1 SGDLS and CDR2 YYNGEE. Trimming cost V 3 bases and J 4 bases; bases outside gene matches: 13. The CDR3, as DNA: TGTGCCAGCAGCGCAGGGATAGACGACAGGGGGGGAGAGACCCAGTACTTC. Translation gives CASSAGIDDRGGETQYF.

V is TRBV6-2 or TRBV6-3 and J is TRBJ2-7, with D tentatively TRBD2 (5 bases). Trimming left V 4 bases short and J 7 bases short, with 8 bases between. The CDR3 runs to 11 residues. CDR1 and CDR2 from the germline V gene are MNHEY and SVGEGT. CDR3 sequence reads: CASSSGLEQYF. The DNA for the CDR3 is TGTGCCAGCAGTTCAGGACTGGAGCAGTACTTC.

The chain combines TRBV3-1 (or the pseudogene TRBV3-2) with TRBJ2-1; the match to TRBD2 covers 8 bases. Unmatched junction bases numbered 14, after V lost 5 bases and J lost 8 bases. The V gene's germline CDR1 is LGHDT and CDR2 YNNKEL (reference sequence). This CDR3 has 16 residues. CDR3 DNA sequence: TGTGCCAGCAGCTCGGGGGCGGGAGGTTATTATTATGAGCAGTTCTTC. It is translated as CASSSGAGGYYYEQFF.

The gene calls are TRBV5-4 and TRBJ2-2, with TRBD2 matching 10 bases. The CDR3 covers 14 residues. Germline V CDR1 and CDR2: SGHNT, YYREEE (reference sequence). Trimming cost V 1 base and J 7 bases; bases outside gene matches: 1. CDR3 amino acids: CASSLTSGVGELFF. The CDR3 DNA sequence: TGTGCCAGCAGCTTGACTAGCGGGGTCGGGGAGCTGTTTTTT.

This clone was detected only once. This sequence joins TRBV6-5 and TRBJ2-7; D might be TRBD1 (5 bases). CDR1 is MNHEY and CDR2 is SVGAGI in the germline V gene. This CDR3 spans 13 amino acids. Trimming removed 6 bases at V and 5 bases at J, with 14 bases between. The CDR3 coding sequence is TGTGCCAGCAGCCTCGACAGAGGTCACGAGCAGTACTTC. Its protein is CASSLDRGHEQYF.

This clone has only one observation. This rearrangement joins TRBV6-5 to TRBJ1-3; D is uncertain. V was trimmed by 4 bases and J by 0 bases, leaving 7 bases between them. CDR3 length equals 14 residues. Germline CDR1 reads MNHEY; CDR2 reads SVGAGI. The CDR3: CASSSKFSGNTIYF. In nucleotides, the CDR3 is TGTGCCAGCAGTTCTAAATTCTCTGGAAACACCATATATTTT.

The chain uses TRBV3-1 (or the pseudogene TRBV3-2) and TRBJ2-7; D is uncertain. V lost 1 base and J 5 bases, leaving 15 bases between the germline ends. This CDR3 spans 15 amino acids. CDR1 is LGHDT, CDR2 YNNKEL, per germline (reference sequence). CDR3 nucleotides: TGTGCCAGCAGCCAAGCGGAGTCGTCCATCCACGAGCAGTACTTC. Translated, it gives CASSQAESSIHEQYF.

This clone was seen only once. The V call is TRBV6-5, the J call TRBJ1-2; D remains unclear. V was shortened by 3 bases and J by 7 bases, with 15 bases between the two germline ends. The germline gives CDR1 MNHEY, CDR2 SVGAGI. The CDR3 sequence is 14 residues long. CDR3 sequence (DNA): TGTGCCAGCAGTTATGGGTTTGAGGGAGGTGGCTACACCTTC. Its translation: CASSYGFEGGGYTF.

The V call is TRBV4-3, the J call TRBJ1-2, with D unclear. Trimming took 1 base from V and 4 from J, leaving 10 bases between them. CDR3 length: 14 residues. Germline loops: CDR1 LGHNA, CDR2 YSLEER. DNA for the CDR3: TGCGCCAGCAGCCAAGTAACTTCAACCTATGGCTACACCTTC. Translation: CASSQVTSTYGYTF.

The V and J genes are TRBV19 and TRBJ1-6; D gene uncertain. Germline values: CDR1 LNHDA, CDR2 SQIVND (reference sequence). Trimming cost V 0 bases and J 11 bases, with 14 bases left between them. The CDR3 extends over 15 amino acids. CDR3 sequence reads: CASSIDPAPRTPLHF. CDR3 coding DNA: TGTGCCAGTAGTATAGATCCAGCGCCTCGAACACCCCTCCACTTT.

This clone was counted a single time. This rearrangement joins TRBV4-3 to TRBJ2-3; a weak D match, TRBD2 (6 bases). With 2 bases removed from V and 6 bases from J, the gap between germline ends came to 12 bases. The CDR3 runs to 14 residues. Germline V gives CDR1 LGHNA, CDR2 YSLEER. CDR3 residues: CASSQRVRGDTQYF. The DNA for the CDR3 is TGCGCCAGCAGCCAAAGGGTTCGGGGGGATACGCAGTATTTT.

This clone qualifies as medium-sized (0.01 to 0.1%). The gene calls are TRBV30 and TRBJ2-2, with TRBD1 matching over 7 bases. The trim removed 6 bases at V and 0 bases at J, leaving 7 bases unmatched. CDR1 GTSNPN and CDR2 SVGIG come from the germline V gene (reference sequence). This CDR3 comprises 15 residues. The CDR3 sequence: CACPPGTANTGELFF. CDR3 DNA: TGTGCCTGCCCCCCGGGGACAGCGAACACCGGGGAGCTGTTTTTT.

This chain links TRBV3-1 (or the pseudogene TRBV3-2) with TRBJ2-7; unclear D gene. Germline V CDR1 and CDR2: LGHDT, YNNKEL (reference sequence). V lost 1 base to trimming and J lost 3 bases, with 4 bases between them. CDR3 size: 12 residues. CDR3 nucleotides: TGTGCCAGCAGCCAAGTGTACTACGAGCAGTACTTC. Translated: CASSQVYYEQYF.

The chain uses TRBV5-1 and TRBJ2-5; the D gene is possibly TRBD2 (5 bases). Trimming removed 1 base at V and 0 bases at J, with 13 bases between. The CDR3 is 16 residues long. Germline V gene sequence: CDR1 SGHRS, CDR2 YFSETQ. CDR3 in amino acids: CASSLPRGLNQETQYF. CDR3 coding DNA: TGCGCCAGCAGCTTGCCGCGCGGGCTCAACCAAGAGACCCAGTACTTC. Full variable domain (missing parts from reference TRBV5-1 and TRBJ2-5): KAGVTQTPRYLIKTRGQQVTLSCSPISGHRSVSWYQQTPGQGLQFLFEYFSETQRNKGNFPGRFSGRQFSNSRSEMNVSTLELGDSALYLCASSLPRGLNQETQYFGPGTRLLVL.

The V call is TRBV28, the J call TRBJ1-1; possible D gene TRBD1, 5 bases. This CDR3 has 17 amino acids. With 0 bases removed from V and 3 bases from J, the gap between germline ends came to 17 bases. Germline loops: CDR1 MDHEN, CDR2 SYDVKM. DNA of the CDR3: TGTGCCAGCAGTTTATGGCTTCAGGGTTATGGAGACACTGAAGCTTTCTTT. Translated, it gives CASSLWLQGYGDTEAFF. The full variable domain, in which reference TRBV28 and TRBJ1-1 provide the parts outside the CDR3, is DVKVTQSSRYLVKRTGEKVFLECVQDMDHENMFWYRQDPGLGLRLIYFSYDVKMKEKGDIPEGYSVSREKKERFSLILESASTNQTSMYLCASSLWLQGYGDTEAFFGQGTRLTVV.

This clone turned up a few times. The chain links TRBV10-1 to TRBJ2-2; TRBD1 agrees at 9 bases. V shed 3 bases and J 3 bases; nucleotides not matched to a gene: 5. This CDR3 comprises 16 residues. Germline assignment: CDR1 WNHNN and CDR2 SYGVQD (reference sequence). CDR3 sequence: CASSDKQGADTGELFF. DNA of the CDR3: TGCGCCAGCAGTGACAAACAGGGGGCAGACACCGGGGAGCTGTTTTTT.